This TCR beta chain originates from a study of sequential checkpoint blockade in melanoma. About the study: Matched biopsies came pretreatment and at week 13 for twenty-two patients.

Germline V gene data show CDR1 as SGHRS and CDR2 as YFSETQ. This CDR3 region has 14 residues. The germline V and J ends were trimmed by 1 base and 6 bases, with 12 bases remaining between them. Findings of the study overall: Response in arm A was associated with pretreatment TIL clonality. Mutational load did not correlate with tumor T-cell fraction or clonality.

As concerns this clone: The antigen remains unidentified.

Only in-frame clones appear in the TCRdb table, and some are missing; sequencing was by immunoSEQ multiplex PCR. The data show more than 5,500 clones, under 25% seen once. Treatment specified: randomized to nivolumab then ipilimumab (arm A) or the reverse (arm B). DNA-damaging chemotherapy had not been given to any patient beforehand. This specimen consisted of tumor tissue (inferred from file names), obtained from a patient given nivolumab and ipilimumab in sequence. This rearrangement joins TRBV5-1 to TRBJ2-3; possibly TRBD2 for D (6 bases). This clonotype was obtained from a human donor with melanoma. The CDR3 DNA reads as TGCGCCAGCAGCTTGACTCCCAGCGGGGATACGCAGTATTTT. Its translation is CASSLTPSGDTQYF.